These 4 T cell receptor beta chains originate from one sample sequenced in a study of identical twins. TCRdb re-analysed the 5' RACE reads in MiXCR, keeping a single row per CDR3 protein. The profile covers roughly 540,000 distinct CDR3 sequences, with 22% appearing a single time and around 0.9% taken by the ten largest. These data also featured in a second study, about T cells expressing NK-cell markers.

The sample comprised CD4+ T cells sorted from blood. These receptors were obtained from a woman between 18 and 29 years old in good health.

CDR3 nucleotides: TGTGCCATCGGGCTTAGCACAGATACGCAGTATTTT. Encoded protein: CAIGLSTDTQYF. V gene TRBV10-3 combines with J gene TRBJ2-3; the D is unclear. CDR1 is ENHRY, CDR2 SYGVKD, per germline. V was shortened by 8 bases and J by 0 bases, with 6 bases between the two germline ends. This CDR3 contains 12 residues.

This clonotype was seen a few times. CDR3 loop: CASSLSGVPTYEQYF. The CDR3 nucleotides read TGCGCCAGCAGCTTGTCGGGGGTTCCGACCTACGAGCAGTACTTC. J is TRBJ2-7 and V is TRBV5-1; perhaps TRBD2 as D (6 bases). CDR1 is SGHRS and CDR2 is YFSETQ in the germline V gene. The CDR3 totals 15 residues. The V end was cut by 1 base, the J end by 2 bases, with 13 bases between.

The genes are TRBV9 and TRBJ2-7, with D perhaps matching TRBD2 (5 bases). CDR3 length: 14 residues. The ends were cut back, 0 bases at V and 4 bases at J, with 11 bases in the middle. Germline values: CDR1 SGDLS, CDR2 YYNGEE. In nucleotides, the CDR3 is TGTGCCAGCAGCGTAGGGGGAGAAAGGTACGAGCAGTACTTC. This gives the protein CASSVGGERYEQYF. The full variable domain, rest sourced from reference TRBV9 and TRBJ2-7, is DSGVTQTPKHLITATGQRVTLRCSPRSGDLSVYWYQQSLDQGLQFLIQYYNGEERAKGNILERFSAQQFPDLHSELNLSSLELGDSALYFCASSVGGERYEQYFGPGTRLTVT.

A single count supports this clonotype. The gene calls are TRBV9 and TRBJ2-3; no clear D gene. The CDR3 extends over 14 amino acids. V gave up 0 bases and J gave up 2 bases, with 7 bases separating them. The V gene's germline CDR1 is SGDLS and CDR2 YYNGEE. CDR3 region: CASSVVSTTDTQYF. The DNA for the CDR3 is TGTGCCAGCAGCGTAGTCTCCACCACAGATACGCAGTATTTT.